A selection of T cell receptor beta chains follows, all from one sample in a study of shared clonotypes between healthy human individuals. Measured with immunoSEQ multiplex PCR; TCRdb has only the in-frame clones, and not every one. The sample includes around 200,000 clones, 90% to 95% of them seen just once. The sample taken for sequencing was naive CD4+ T cells sorted from blood. The receptors derive from a woman in her thirties in good health. The CDR3 runs from the conserved cysteine through the conserved F or W. The D gene is left open where the match is weak. Clone size is given for some rows only: seen once, a few or many times, or a class if the clone is expanded.

TRBJ2-2,.,TRBD1,TRBV28,CASRLRQGLNTGELFF,TGTGCCAGCAGACTAAGACAGGGCCTGAACACCGGGGAGCTGTTTTTT
TRBJ2-3,.,TRBD2,TRBV6-5,CASSYFPSGGTDTQYF,TGTGCCAGCAGTTACTTCCCTAGCGGAGGCACAGATACGCAGTATTTT
TRBJ2-7,.,TRBD2,TRBV11-2,CASRALLAGGPYEQYF,TGTGCCAGCAGAGCCCTTCTAGCGGGAGGACCCTACGAGCAGTACTTC
TRBJ2-7,.,.,TRBV29-1,CSVGSRGGYEQYF,TGCAGCGTGGGGAGCAGGGGTGGGTACGAGCAGTACTTC
TRBJ2-3,.,.,TRBV2,CASSVSRSTDTQYF,TGTGCCAGCAGTGTCTCTAGATCGACAGATACGCAGTATTTT
TRBJ2-4,.,.,TRBV5-6,CASSLTDLAKNIQYF,TGTGCCAGCAGCTTGACGGACCTAGCCAAAAACATTCAGTACTTC
TRBJ1-2,.,.,TRBV19,CASSLVGPLRYGYTF,TGTGCCAGTAGTTTGGTCGGCCCCTTACGCTATGGCTACACCTTC
TRBJ1-3,.,.,TRBV16,CASSQFVYSGNTIYF,TGTGCCAGCAGCCAATTTGTCTACTCTGGAAACACCATATATTTT
TRBJ2-5,.,.,TRBV7-2,CASSPNQETQYF,TGTGCCAGCAGCCCTAACCAAGAGACCCAGTACTTC
TRBJ1-5,.,.,TRBV7-2,CASSDWGSGNQPQHF,TGTGCCAGCAGTGATTGGGGGTCTGGCAATCAGCCCCAGCATTTT
TRBJ1-1,.,.,TRBV5-1,CASSFGSLNTEAFF,TGCGCCAGCAGCTTCGGGTCCCTGAACACTGAAGCTTTCTTT
TRBJ2-7,few,TRBD2,TRBV4-2,CASSHSSGRAYEQYF,TGTGCCAGCAGCCACTCTAGCGGGAGGGCGTACGAGCAGTACTTC
TRBJ2-7,.,TRBD2,TRBV6-1,CASSGMPGLAGSPLHEQYF,TGTGCCAGCAGTGGGATGCCGGGACTAGCGGGATCCCCGCTCCACGAGCAGTACTTC
TRBJ2-7,.,.,TRBV6-5,CASSYQGPRASEQYF,TGTGCCAGCAGTTATCAGGGCCCCCGCGCCTCCGAGCAGTACTTC
TRBJ2-5,.,.,TRBV13,CASSRDGQETQYF,TGTGCCAGCAGCCGCGACGGGCAAGAGACCCAGTACTTC
TRBJ1-5,.,TRBD1,TRBV27,CASSSKDRGNSPQHF,TGTGCCAGCAGTTCAAAAGACAGGGGAAATTCGCCCCAGCATTTT
TRBJ2-1,.,TRBD2,TRBV5-5,CASSFRLAGTGGVYNEQFF,TGTGCCAGCAGCTTCCGACTAGCGGGAACGGGTGGGGTGTACAATGAGCAGTTCTTC
TRBJ2-7,.,TRBD2,TRBV27,CASSPVELAGFSYEQYF,TGTGCCAGCAGTCCCGTGGAACTAGCGGGGTTCTCCTACGAGCAGTACTTC
TRBJ2-7,.,TRBD2,TRBV4-1,CASSQGYDSGIFCDF,TGCGCCAGCAGCCAAGGTTATGATAGCGGGATCTTTTGCGACTTC
TRBJ2-7,.,.,TRBV9,CASSADLGYEQYF,TGTGCCAGCAGCGCGGACCTGGGGTACGAGCAGTACTTC
TRBJ1-1,.,.,TRBV5-1,CASSSTRGMNTEAFF,TGCGCCAGCAGCTCTACTCGGGGGATGAACACTGAAGCTTTCTTT
TRBJ1-6,.,.,TRBV11-2,CASSLGGPRSALNSPLHF,TGTGCCAGCAGCTTAGGGGGGCCGAGATCCGCACTGAATTCACCCCTCCACTTT
TRBJ2-7,.,TRBD2,TRBV10-3,CAIRSGRPGYEQYF,TGTGCCATCAGAAGCGGGAGGCCTGGCTACGAGCAGTACTTC
TRBJ2-7,few,.,TRBV5-6,CASSLVHFEAYEQYF,TGTGCCAGCAGCTTGGTGCACTTCGAAGCCTACGAGCAGTACTTC
TRBJ2-5,.,TRBD2,TRBV6-6,CASSGQLAGPVETQYF,TGTGCCAGCAGTGGACAACTAGCGGGGCCTGTGGAGACCCAGTACTTC
TRBJ2-7,.,TRBD1,TRBV6-1,CASKGTGGYEQYF,TGTGCCAGCAAGGGGACAGGGGGGTACGAGCAGTACTTC
TRBJ2-7,.,.,TRBV7-9,CASSLDAKTEQYF,TGTGCCAGCAGCTTAGATGCAAAGACGGAGCAGTACTTC
TRBJ1-5,.,TRBD1,TRBV19,CASRSGQGRGNQPQHF,TGTGCCAGTAGATCGGGACAGGGGAGAGGCAATCAGCCCCAGCATTTT
TRBJ2-5,.,TRBD2,TRBV2,CASTLSPPSGNRETQYF,TGTGCCAGCACCCTCTCACCCCCTAGCGGAAATAGGGAGACCCAGTACTTC